A selection of T cell receptor beta chains follows, all from one sample in a study of OX40 agonist ivuxolimab in advanced cancers. The data were produced by immunoSEQ multiplex PCR, yet TCRdb's version contains in-frame clones alone and is incomplete. The repertoire includes about 52,000 clones, approximately 92% of them detected once, and approximately 23% sits in the top ten. The material sequenced was CD4+ or CD8+ T cells sorted from blood, taken in a trial of the OX40 agonist ivuxolimab. Receptors were obtained from an adult with an advanced solid tumor such as melanoma, head and neck, liver or kidney cancer. Each CDR3 is given with its conserved first and last residue. D genes are given only for firm matches. Not every row has a clone size; where given, it reads once, few, many or a size class.

J: TRBJ1-2; size: -; D: -; V: TRBV7-9; CDR3: CASSLAQREYYGYTF; DNA: TGTGCCAGCAGCTTAGCGCAGAGGGAATACTATGGCTACACCTTC
J: TRBJ2-1; size: -; D: TRBD1; V: TRBV7-9; CDR3: CASSPRTGNNYNEQFF; DNA: TGTGCCAGCTCCCCGCGGACAGGGAACAACTACAATGAGCAGTTCTTC
J: TRBJ2-1; size: -; D: -; V: TRBV13; CDR3: CASSLGQGDFGNEQFF; DNA: TGTGCCAGCAGCTTAGGCCAGGGGGACTTCGGGAATGAGCAGTTCTTC
J: TRBJ1-5; size: -; D: -; V: TRBV28; CDR3: CASSFPTGNQPQHF; DNA: TGTGCCAGCAGTTTTCCAACGGGCAATCAGCCCCAGCATTTT
J: TRBJ1-6; size: -; D: -; V: TRBV11-2; CDR3: CASSLNSPLHF; DNA: TGTGCCAGCAGCTTGAATTCACCCCTCCACTTT
J: TRBJ1-1; size: once; D: -; V: TRBV28; CDR3: CASSLTGQMPGNTEAFF; DNA: TGTGCCAGCAGTTTAACTGGACAGATGCCCGGGAACACTGAAGCTTTCTTT
J: TRBJ1-1; size: -; D: -; V: TRBV4-3; CDR3: CASSQDPVSNTEAFF; DNA: TGCGCCAGCAGCCAAGATCCAGTATCGAACACTGAAGCTTTCTTT
J: TRBJ2-2; size: -; D: -; V: TRBV6-5; CDR3: CASTSVGANTGELFF; DNA: TGTGCCAGCACCTCGGTCGGGGCGAACACCGGGGAGCTGTTTTTT
J: TRBJ2-7; size: once; D: -; V: TRBV11-2; CDR3: CASSSRDTTTYEQYF; DNA: TGTGCCAGCAGTTCCCGGGACACTACAACCTACGAGCAGTACTTC
J: TRBJ2-1; size: once; D: -; V: TRBV27; CDR3: CASSLGSYNEQFF; DNA: TGTGCCAGCAGTCTTGGGTCCTACAATGAGCAGTTCTTC
J: TRBJ2-3; size: -; D: TRBD2; V: TRBV27; CDR3: CASSLLGTSGSTDTQYF; DNA: TGTGCCAGCAGTTTATTGGGGACTAGCGGGAGCACAGATACGCAGTATTTT
J: TRBJ2-7; size: -; D: -; V: TRBV28; CDR3: CASRDWAYEQYF; DNA: TGTGCCAGCCGGGACTGGGCCTACGAGCAGTACTTC
J: TRBJ2-7; size: once; D: -; V: TRBV7-9; CDR3: CASSWLGGYEQYF; DNA: TGTGCCAGCAGCTGGCTGGGGGGCTACGAGCAGTACTTC
J: TRBJ1-1; size: -; D: -; V: TRBV19; CDR3: CASSIGQNTEAFF; DNA: TGTGCCAGTAGTATAGGGCAGAACACTGAAGCTTTCTTT
J: TRBJ2-5; size: -; D: -; V: TRBV5-6; CDR3: CASSGPGDGQETQYF; DNA: TGTGCCAGCAGCGGTCCAGGAGATGGCCAAGAGACCCAGTACTTC
J: TRBJ2-1; size: -; D: TRBD2; V: TRBV7-9; CDR3: CASQGLAGYNEQFF; DNA: TGTGCCAGTCAGGGACTAGCGGGGTACAATGAGCAGTTCTTC
J: TRBJ2-1; size: -; D: TRBD2; V: TRBV27; CDR3: CASSLSMREGLLEQFF; DNA: TGTGCCAGCAGTTTATCGATGAGGGAGGGCCTACTTGAGCAGTTCTTC
J: TRBJ2-7; size: -; D: -; V: TRBV9; CDR3: CASSPRGGSTYEQYF; DNA: TGTGCCAGCAGCCCCAGGGGAGGCAGCACCTACGAGCAGTACTTC
J: TRBJ2-7; size: -; D: TRBD1; V: TRBV27; CDR3: CASSLQTGTGAYEQYF; DNA: TGTGCCAGCAGTCTCCAGACCGGGACAGGGGCCTACGAGCAGTACTTC
J: TRBJ2-7; size: -; D: -; V: TRBV15; CDR3: CATSRDRSDRYEQYF; DNA: TGTGCCACCAGCAGAGATAGGTCAGATCGCTACGAGCAGTACTTC
J: TRBJ1-2; size: -; D: TRBD1; V: TRBV5-4; CDR3: CASSHHHSGQGKNGYTF; DNA: TGCGCCAGCAGCCATCACCACTCTGGACAGGGGAAGAATGGCTACACCTTC
J: TRBJ2-1; size: -; D: TRBD2; V: TRBV19; CDR3: CASSPQRDSYNEQFF; DNA: TGTGCCAGTAGTCCCCAGCGGGACTCCTACAATGAGCAGTTCTTC
J: TRBJ1-1; size: -; D: -; V: TRBV11-2; CDR3: CASSLAEIMNTEAFF; DNA: TGTGCCAGCAGCTTAGCGGAGATTATGAACACTGAAGCTTTCTTT
J: TRBJ2-7; size: -; D: TRBD1; V: TRBV11-2; CDR3: CASSLGQGAYEQYF; DNA: TGTGCCAGCAGCTTGGGACAGGGGGCCTACGAGCAGTACTTC
J: TRBJ2-1; size: -; D: -; V: TRBV5-4; CDR3: CASSPLPGDNEQFF; DNA: TGTGCCAGCAGCCCCCTTCCGGGCGACAATGAGCAGTTCTTC
J: TRBJ1-5; size: once; D: -; V: TRBV2; CDR3: CASMTYPRSNQPQHF; DNA: TGTGCCAGCATGACCTACCCCCGTAGCAATCAGCCCCAGCATTTT
J: TRBJ1-4; size: -; D: -; V: TRBV13; CDR3: CASSLFYATNEKLFF; DNA: TGTGCCAGCAGCCTCTTTTATGCAACTAATGAAAAACTGTTTTTT
J: TRBJ2-7; size: -; D: -; V: TRBV6-5; CDR3: CASSYSSGEAIYEQYF; DNA: TGTGCCAGCAGTTACTCCTCGGGGGAGGCTATCTACGAGCAGTACTTC
J: TRBJ1-2; size: -; D: -; V: TRBV19; CDR3: CASTDRIYGYTF; DNA: TGTGCCAGTACAGACAGGATCTATGGCTACACCTTC
J: TRBJ1-5; size: -; D: TRBD1; V: TRBV15; CDR3: CATCPRDRGANQPQHF; DNA: TGTGCCACCTGTCCTAGGGACAGGGGGGCCAATCAGCCCCAGCATTTT
J: TRBJ2-1; size: -; D: -; V: TRBV9; CDR3: CASSGYNEQFF; DNA: TGTGCCAGCAGCGGGTACAATGAGCAGTTCTTC
J: TRBJ2-1; size: -; D: TRBD2; V: TRBV11-2; CDR3: CASSWGLAGTYNEQFF; DNA: TGTGCCAGCAGCTGGGGACTAGCGGGAACCTACAATGAGCAGTTCTTC
J: TRBJ2-7; size: -; D: TRBD1; V: TRBV9; CDR3: CASSPRDRLDEQYF; DNA: TGTGCCAGCAGCCCCCGGGACAGGTTAGACGAGCAGTACTTC
J: TRBJ1-1; size: -; D: -; V: TRBV2; CDR3: CASSELGHRFVFF; DNA: TGTGCCAGCAGTGAACTAGGGCACAGGTTTGTGTTCTTT
J: TRBJ2-7; size: -; D: -; V: TRBV28; CDR3: CASGRDTFFEQYF; DNA: TGTGCCAGCGGCCGGGACACCTTTTTCGAGCAGTACTTC
J: TRBJ2-1; size: -; D: TRBD2; V: TRBV14; CDR3: CASSLSGSSEQFF; DNA: TGTGCCAGCAGCCTTAGCGGGAGCAGCGAGCAGTTCTTC
J: TRBJ2-7; size: -; D: -; V: TRBV4-2; CDR3: CASSLPGEQYF; DNA: TGTGCCAGCAGCCTCCCGGGGGAGCAGTACTTC
J: TRBJ2-1; size: -; D: -; V: TRBV29-1; CDR3: CSVEDLGREGESYNEQFF; DNA: TGCAGCGTTGAAGATCTTGGGAGGGAGGGGGAATCCTACAATGAGCAGTTCTTC
J: TRBJ2-2; size: -; D: TRBD1; V: TRBV10-3; CDR3: CAISERQGAWSTGELFF; DNA: TGTGCCATCAGTGAGCGACAGGGGGCGTGGAGCACCGGGGAGCTGTTTTTT
J: TRBJ2-7; size: -; D: -; V: TRBV19; CDR3: CASSDQKSSYEQYF; DNA: TGTGCCAGTAGTGACCAGAAGTCCTCCTACGAGCAGTACTTC
J: TRBJ2-5; size: -; D: -; V: TRBV27; CDR3: CASSFASSQTQYF; DNA: TGTGCCAGCAGTTTTGCCTCCAGTCAGACCCAGTACTTC
J: TRBJ2-7; size: -; D: -; V: TRBV4-1; CDR3: CASSQEHRGSYEQYF; DNA: TGCGCCAGCAGCCAAGAGCATAGGGGATCCTACGAGCAGTACTTC
J: TRBJ2-3; size: -; D: TRBD1; V: TRBV28; CDR3: CASSFGTGGRTDTQYF; DNA: TGTGCCAGCAGTTTCGGGACAGGGGGTAGGACAGATACGCAGTATTTT
J: TRBJ2-1; size: -; D: TRBD2; V: TRBV19; CDR3: CASSYPASGTTYNEQFF; DNA: TGTGCCAGTAGCTATCCGGCTAGCGGGACAACCTACAATGAGCAGTTCTTC
J: TRBJ1-5; size: -; D: -; V: TRBV21-1; CDR3: CASSKGSDQPQHF; DNA: TGTGCCAGCAGCAAGGGGTCGGATCAGCCCCAGCATTTT
J: TRBJ2-3; size: -; D: -; V: TRBV7-9; CDR3: CASSLYTDTQYF; DNA: TGTGCCAGCAGCTTATACACAGATACGCAGTATTTT
J: TRBJ2-1; size: -; D: TRBD2; V: TRBV28; CDR3: CASRDGLAGNYNEQFF; DNA: TGTGCCAGCAGGGACGGACTAGCGGGAAACTACAATGAGCAGTTCTTC
J: TRBJ2-7; size: -; D: -; V: TRBV10-3; CDR3: CAISESKVEQYF; DNA: TGTGCCATCAGTGAGTCGAAGGTCGAGCAGTACTTC
J: TRBJ2-5; size: -; D: -; V: TRBV10-2; CDR3: CASSEDGIAWEQYF; DNA: TGCGCCAGCAGTGAGGACGGGATAGCCTGGGAGCAGTACTTC
J: TRBJ1-1; size: -; D: TRBD1; V: TRBV7-6; CDR3: CASSLSAGGRTTEAFF; DNA: TGTGCCAGCAGCTTATCGGCAGGGGGTCGGACGACTGAAGCTTTCTTT
J: TRBJ2-2; size: -; D: -; V: TRBV11-2; CDR3: CASSSAGRAGELFF; DNA: TGTGCCAGCAGCTCGGCGGGAAGGGCCGGGGAGCTGTTTTTT
J: TRBJ2-2; size: -; D: -; V: TRBV6-5; CDR3: CAGRIQRTNTGELFF; DNA: TGTGCCGGCAGGATCCAGAGAACGAACACCGGGGAGCTGTTTTTT
J: TRBJ2-3; size: -; D: TRBD1; V: TRBV6-6; CDR3: CASSYGQGAWDTQYF; DNA: TGTGCCAGCAGTTACGGACAGGGGGCCTGGGATACGCAGTATTTT
J: TRBJ2-5; size: once; D: -; V: TRBV13; CDR3: CASSPWKWETQYF; DNA: TGTGCCAGCAGCCCGTGGAAGTGGGAGACCCAGTACTTC
J: TRBJ2-7; size: few; D: -; V: TRBV19; CDR3: CASSIGRGSSYEQYF; DNA: TGTGCCAGTAGTATAGGTAGGGGATCCTCCTACGAGCAGTACTTC